The T cell receptor (beta chain) under discussion was sequenced for a study of T cells in Graves' hyperthyroidism and ophthalmopathy (dated by TCRdb to between 2018 and 2021). Regarding the complete study: Peripheral blood samples were taken at initial diagnosis, before any treatment was given. To identify distinguishing TCR V-J signatures, a discovery cohort of roughly 100 patients was used, comprising 40 to 45 with Graves' ophthalmopathy and around 57 with stable Graves' hyperthyroidism. Whether ophthalmopathy could be predicted prospectively was tested in an independent validation cohort made up of under 20 hyperthyroidism patients plus 17 patients who later progressed to ophthalmopathy. The roughly 94 discovery patients were randomly split 7:3 into training and test sets. In several Graves' hyperthyroidism patients, the study also compared T-cell repertoires from thyroid tissue with T-cell repertoires from blood. Once sampling was done, hyperthyroidism patients were given methimazole at a starting dose of 30 mg daily, whereas ophthalmopathy patients were given high-dose intravenous methylprednisolone. TCR Vbeta CDR3 sequencing of 140 or so peripheral blood samples (approximately 44 ophthalmopathy, roughly 74 hyperthyroidism and around 17 progressor patients) is reported in the paper.

The TCR beta CDR3 regions were amplified from RNA transcripts. A first-round RT-PCR of the TCR CDR3 used the HTBI primer set with the Qiagen OneStep RT-PCR kit. The libraries were constructed in a second round of multiplex PCR and then size-selected and purified. Libraries were sequenced paired-end with 100 bp reads on an Illumina HiSeq2000. The authors' pipeline ran thus. SOAPnuke was used to process the raw data, throwing out any read that contained adapters or uncalled bases, had a mean Phred below 15, or lacked an exact constant-primer or identifier match. High-quality paired reads were merged using COPE v1.2.5, and each unique nucleotide sequence was defined as a clonotype. MiTCR v1.1 was used to align the clonotypes against IMGT TRBV, TRBD and TRBJ reference segments. The analysis included only V-J combinations with a frequency above 0.0001, which together covered more than 99% of the repertoires. A TCS score was defined as the ratio of F50 (clonal expansion) to E x V (chaos), with BLOSUM62-based TCRdist applied between CDR3 peptides within each V-J. Welch's t-statistics and random forest reduced roughly 540 V-J features to 10 to 15, which were used in a naive Bayes classifier (R e1071). TCRdb's own reprocessing of the public reads used fastp at Q25 and MiXCR and kept productive beta chains. CDR3 protein sequences are deduplicated, and each keeps its most common genes and DNA. TCRdb, not the authors, supplied the V and J calls. Across this sample there are roughly 400,000 distinct CDR3 sequences, with around 25% seen only once. Together, the top ten hold around 67% of the sample.

Concerning this clonotype itself: What antigen it recognizes has not been identified. Per-nucleotide qualities are absent, and no much larger clonotype sits a single base away.

The CDR3 numbers 15 residues from cysteine through phenylalanine. CDR3 DNA only is kept here, 45 bases in frame from base 1. Trimming removed 5 bases from V and 0 bases from J; the gene matches leave 5 bases unexplained. CDR1 and CDR2 were assigned from the germline V gene as SGHRS and YFSETQ. Overall study results and their limits: In validation, progression to ophthalmopathy was predicted by the model with almost 71% sensitivity and 72% to 85% specificity, a median of about 6.4 months before onset. A 13 V-J signature model separated ophthalmopathy from stable hyperthyroidism, with just over 85% sensitivity and 81.08% specificity in cross-validation and 80%/75% in testing. No statistical method was used to set the sample size in advance, and investigators knew the group allocation. Most expanded thyroid clonotypes (frequency above 0.001) were also found in blood, which suggests that blood repertoires may mirror thyroid immune responses.

Stable Graves' hyperthyroidism was defined as the absence of progression to ophthalmopathy over 18 months of follow-up. Hyperthyroidism patients were newly diagnosed, with disease duration under 2 months, and aged 18 to 65 years. Any patient with an uncontrolled infection, another autoimmune disease, pregnancy or lactation was excluded. Diagnoses were based on clinical symptoms, serum thyroxine and TRAb, thyroid ultrasound and orbital computed tomography. Ficoll-Paque density gradient centrifugation was used to isolate PBMCs from 8.5 to 10 ml of fresh peripheral blood. Total RNA was extracted using Trizol reagent, and RNA quality was assessed on an Agilent 2100 Bioanalyzer.

Sample: blood. This chain joins TRBV5-1 to TRBJ1-1; 9 nucleotides in the junction match TRBD1. The receptor was derived from a man over 45 with Graves' hyperthyroidism. The CDR3 reads CASSWGQGMNTEAFF. The DNA is as follows: TGCGCCAGCAGTTGGGGACAGGGAATGAACACTGAAGCTTTCTTT.